Listed here is a single T cell receptor beta chain. Its antigen is as yet unknown. The CDR3 sequence is 18 residues long. With V trimmed by 3 bases and J by 6 bases, 15 bases remained unmatched. Germline loops: CDR1 SNHLY, CDR2 FYNNEI. This entry belongs to a study of T cell responses to AZD1222 COVID-19 vaccine. Points from the study as a whole: Baseline serology detected seropositivity in only a handful of AZD1222 recipients. The reported proportion of spike-specific TCRs targeting unmutated variant regions was nearly half. Clonal diversity was possibly underestimated; the donors were predominantly white British and more often female. The repertoires were collected only after the peak T cell response.

Using immunoSEQ multiplex PCR, the repertoire was profiled, and TCRdb retains in-frame clones only, with some absent. This table has some 110,000 clones, about 90% appearing once. The clonotype comes from an adult in good health. This chain links TRBV2 with TRBJ1-1; 11 bases map to TRBD1. Here the sequenced sample was peripheral blood, taken on day 0 of AZD1222 vaccination. CDR3 sequence reads: CASSDPGTGGILMAEAFF. In DNA form, the CDR3 reads TGTGCCAGCAGTGACCCCGGGACAGGGGGGATTCTTATGGCTGAAGCTTTCTTT.